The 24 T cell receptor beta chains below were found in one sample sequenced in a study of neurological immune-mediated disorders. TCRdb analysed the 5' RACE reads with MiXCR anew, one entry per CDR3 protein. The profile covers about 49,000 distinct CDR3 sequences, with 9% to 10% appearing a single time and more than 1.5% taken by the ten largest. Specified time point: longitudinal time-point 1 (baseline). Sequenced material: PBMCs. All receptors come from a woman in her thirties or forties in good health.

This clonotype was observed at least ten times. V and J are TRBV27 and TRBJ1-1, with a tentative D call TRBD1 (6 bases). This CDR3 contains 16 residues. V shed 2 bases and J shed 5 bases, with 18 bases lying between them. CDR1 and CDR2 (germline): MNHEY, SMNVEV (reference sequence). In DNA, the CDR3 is TGTGCCAGCAGTTTAGAGGGGCCAAGGGGGGGAACTGAAGCTTTCTTT. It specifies CASSLEGPRGGTEAFF.

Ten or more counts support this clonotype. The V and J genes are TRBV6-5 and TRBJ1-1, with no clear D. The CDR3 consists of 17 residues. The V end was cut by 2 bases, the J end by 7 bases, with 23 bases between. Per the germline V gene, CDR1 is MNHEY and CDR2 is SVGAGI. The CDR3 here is CASSYVSNARAKNEAFF. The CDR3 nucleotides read TGTGCCAGCAGTTACGTGTCGAACGCTCGGGCCAAAAATGAAGCTTTCTTT.

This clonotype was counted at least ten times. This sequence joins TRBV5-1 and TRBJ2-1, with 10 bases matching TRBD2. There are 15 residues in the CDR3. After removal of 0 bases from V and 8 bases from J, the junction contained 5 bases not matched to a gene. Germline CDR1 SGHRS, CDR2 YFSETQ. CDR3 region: CASSLDSSGGDEQFF. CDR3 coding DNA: TGCGCCAGCAGCTTGGATTCTAGCGGGGGCGATGAGCAGTTCTTC. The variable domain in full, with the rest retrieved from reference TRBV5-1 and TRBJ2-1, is KAGVTQTPRYLIKTRGQQVTLSCSPISGHRSVSWYQQTPGQGLQFLFEYFSETQRNKGNFPGRFSGRQFSNSRSEMNVSTLELGDSALYLCASSLDSSGGDEQFFGPGTRLTVL.

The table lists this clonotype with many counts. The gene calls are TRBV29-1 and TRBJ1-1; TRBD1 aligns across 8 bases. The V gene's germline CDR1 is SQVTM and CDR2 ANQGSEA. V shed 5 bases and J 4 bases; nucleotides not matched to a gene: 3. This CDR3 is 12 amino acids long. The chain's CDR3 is CSVRTGTTEAFF. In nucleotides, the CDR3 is TGCAGCGTTAGGACAGGGACCACTGAAGCTTTCTTT.

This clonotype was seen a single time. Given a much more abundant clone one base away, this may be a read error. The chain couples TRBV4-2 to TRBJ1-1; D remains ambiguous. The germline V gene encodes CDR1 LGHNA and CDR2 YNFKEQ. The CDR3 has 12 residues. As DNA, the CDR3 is TGCGCCAGCAGCCTTAAGGGCACTGACGCTTTCTTT. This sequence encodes CASSLKGTDAFF.

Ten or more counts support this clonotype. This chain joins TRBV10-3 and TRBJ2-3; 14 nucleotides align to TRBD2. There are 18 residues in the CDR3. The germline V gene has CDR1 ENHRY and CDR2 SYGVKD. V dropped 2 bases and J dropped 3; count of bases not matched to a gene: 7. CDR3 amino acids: CAISERGTSGSNTDTQYF. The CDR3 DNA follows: TGTGCCATCAGTGAGAGGGGGACTAGCGGGAGTAATACAGATACGCAGTATTTT.

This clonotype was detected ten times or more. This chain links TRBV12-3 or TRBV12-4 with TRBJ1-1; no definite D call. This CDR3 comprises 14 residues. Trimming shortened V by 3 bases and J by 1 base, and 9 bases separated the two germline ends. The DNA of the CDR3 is TGTGCCAGCAGTTTGGCCCCCCGGAACACTGAAGCTTTCTTT. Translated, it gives CASSLAPRNTEAFF.

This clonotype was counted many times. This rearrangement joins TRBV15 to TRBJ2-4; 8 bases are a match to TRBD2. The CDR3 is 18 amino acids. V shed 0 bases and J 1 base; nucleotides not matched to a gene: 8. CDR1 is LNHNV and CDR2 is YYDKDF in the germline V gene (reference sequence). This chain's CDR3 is CATSRDRSGSGAKNIQYF. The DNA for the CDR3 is TGTGCCACCAGCAGAGATAGGAGCGGGAGTGGGGCCAAAAACATTCAGTACTTC. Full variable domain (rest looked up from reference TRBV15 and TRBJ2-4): DAMVIQNPRYQVTQFGKPVTLSCSQTLNHNVMYWYQQKSSQAPKLLFHYYDKDFNNEADTPDNFQSRRPNTSFCFLDIRSPGLGDTAMYLCATSRDRSGSGAKNIQYFGAGTRLSVL.

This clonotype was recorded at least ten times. The CDR3 DNA is TGCAGTGCCCGTTTGGTCCCAAGGACGACTAATGAAAAACTGTTTTTT. Translating gives CSARLVPRTTNEKLFF. The chain has TRBV20-1 and TRBJ1-4, with no clear D. Germline CDR1 is DFQATT and CDR2 is SNEGSKA (reference sequence). V was shortened by 6 bases and J by 2 bases, with 19 bases between the two germline ends. The CDR3 runs 16 residues.

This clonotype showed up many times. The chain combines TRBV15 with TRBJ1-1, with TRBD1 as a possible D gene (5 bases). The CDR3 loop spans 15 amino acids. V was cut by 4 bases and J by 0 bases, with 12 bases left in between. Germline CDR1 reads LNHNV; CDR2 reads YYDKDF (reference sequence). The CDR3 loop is CATSNPGRVNTEAFF. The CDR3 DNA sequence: TGTGCCACCAGCAATCCGGGACGGGTGAACACTGAAGCTTTCTTT.

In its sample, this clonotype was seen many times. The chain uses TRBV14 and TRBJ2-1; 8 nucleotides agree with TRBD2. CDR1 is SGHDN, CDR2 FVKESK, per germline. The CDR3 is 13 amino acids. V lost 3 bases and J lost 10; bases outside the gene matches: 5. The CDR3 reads CASSHSGTDEQFF. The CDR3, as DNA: TGTGCCAGCAGCCATAGCGGGACTGACGAGCAGTTCTTC.

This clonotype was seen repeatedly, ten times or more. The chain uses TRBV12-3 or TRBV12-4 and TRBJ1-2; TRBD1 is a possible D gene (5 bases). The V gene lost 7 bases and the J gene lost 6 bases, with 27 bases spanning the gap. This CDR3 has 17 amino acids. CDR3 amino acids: CASTGGEPLTPADGYTF. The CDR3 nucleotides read TGTGCCAGCACGGGGGGGGAGCCCTTAACTCCCGCGGATGGCTACACCTTC.

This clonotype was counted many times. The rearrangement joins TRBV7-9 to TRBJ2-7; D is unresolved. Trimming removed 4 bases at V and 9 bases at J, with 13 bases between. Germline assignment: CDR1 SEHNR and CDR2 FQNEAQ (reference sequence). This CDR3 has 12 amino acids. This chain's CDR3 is CASSSEVAGQYF. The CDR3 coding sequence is TGTGCCAGCAGCTCTGAAGTAGCCGGGCAGTACTTC. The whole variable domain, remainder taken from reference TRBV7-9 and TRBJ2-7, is DTGVSQNPRHKITKRGQNVTFRCDPISEHNRLYWYRQTLGQGPEFLTYFQNEAQLEKSRLLSDRFSAERPKGSFSTLEIQRTEQGDSAMYLCASSSEVAGQYFGPGTRLTVT.

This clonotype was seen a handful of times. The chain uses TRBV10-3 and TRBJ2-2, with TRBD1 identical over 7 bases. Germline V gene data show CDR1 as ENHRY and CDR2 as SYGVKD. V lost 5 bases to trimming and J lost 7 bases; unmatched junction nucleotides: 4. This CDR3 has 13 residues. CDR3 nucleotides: TGTGCCATCAGTATAGGGGGCAGCGGGGAGCTGTTTTTT. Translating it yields CAISIGGSGELFF.

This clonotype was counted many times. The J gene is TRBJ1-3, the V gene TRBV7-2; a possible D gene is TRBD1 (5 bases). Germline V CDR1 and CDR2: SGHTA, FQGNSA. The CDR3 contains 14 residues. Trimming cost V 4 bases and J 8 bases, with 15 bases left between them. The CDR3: CASSSRARVDTIYF. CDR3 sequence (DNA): TGTGCCAGCAGCTCCCGGGCCAGGGTAGACACCATATATTTT.

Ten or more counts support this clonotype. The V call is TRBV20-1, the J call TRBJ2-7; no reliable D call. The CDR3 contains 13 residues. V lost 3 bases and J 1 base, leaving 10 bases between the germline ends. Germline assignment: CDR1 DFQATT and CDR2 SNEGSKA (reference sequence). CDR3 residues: CSARADPSYEQYF. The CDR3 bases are TGCAGTGCTAGGGCAGATCCTTCCTACGAGCAGTACTTC.

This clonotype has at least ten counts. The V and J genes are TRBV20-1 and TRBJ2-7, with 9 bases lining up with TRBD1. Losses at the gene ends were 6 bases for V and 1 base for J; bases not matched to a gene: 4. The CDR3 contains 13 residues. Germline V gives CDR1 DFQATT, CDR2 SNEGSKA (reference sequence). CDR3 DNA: TGCAGTGCGGGGACAGGGAAATCCTACGAGCAGTACTTC. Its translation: CSAGTGKSYEQYF.

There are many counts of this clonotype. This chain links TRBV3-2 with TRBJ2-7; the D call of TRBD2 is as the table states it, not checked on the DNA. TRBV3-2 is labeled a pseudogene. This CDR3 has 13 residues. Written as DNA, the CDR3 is TGTGCCAGCCGTTACGGAGGGGCTTACGAGCAGTACTTC. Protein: CASRYGGAYEQYF.

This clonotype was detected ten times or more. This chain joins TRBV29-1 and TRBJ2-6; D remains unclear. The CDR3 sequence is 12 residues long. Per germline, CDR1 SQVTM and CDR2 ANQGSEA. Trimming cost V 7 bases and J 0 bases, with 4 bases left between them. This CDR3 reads CSAGSGANVLTF. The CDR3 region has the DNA TGCAGCGCCGGCTCTGGGGCCAACGTCCTGACTTTC. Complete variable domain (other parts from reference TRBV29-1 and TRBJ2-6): SAVISQKPSRDICQRGTSLTIQCQVDSQVTMMFWYRQQPGQSLTLIATANQGSEATYESGFVIDKFPISRPNLTFSTLTVSNMSPEDSSIYLCSAGSGANVLTFGAGSRLTVL.

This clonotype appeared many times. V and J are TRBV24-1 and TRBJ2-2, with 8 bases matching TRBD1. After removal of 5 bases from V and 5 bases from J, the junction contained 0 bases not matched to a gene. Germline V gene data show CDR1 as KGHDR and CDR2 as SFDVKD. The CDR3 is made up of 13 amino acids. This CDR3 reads CATSGQGTGELFF. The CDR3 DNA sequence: TGTGCCACCAGTGGACAGGGGACCGGGGAGCTGTTTTTT.

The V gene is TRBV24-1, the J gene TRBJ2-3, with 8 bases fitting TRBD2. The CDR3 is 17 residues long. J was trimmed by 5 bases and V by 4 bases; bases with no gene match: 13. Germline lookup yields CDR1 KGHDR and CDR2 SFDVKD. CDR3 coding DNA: TGTGCCACCAGTGACCAGAGACAGCGGGAGAGGAAAGATACGCAGTATTTT. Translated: CATSDQRQRERKDTQYF.

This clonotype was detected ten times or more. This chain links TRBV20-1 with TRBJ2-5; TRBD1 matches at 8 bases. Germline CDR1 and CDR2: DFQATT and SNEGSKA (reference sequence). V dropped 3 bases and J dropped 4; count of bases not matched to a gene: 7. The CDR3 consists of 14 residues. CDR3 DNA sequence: TGCAGTGCTAGGAGGGGACAGGCAGGAGAGACCCAGTACTTC. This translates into CSARRGQAGETQYF.

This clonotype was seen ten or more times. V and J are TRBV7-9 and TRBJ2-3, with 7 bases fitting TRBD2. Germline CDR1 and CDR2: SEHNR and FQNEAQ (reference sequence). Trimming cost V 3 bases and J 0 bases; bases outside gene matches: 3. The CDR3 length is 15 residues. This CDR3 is CASSFGLGSTDTQYF. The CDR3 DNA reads TGTGCCAGCAGCTTTGGACTAGGAAGCACAGATACGCAGTATTTT.

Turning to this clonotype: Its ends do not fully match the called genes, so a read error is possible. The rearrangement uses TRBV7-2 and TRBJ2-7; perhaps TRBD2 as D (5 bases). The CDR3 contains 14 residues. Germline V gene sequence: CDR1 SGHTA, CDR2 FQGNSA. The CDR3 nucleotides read TGCGCCAGCAGCGTGGAATACGGCCTCGGGGAACAGTACTTC. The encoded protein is CASSVEYGLGEQYF.